The 11 T cell receptor beta chains presented below share a single source sample, sequenced in a study of human T cells and chemical hapten exposure. Indicated time point: patch test 3, about 24 weeks after DPC sensitization. The treatment is: therapeutic diphenylcyclopropenone sensitization with weekly scalp DPC. TCRdb processed the RACE reads anew with MiXCR; each CDR3 protein has one entry. The table has roughly 90,000 distinct CDR3 sequences, approximately 10% seen once. Sequenced here: whole blood, sampled in connection with sensitization to the hapten diphenylcyclopropenone (DPC). The receptors come from a woman younger than 45 with alopecia areata. Some clones in this sample may be carry-over from other donors' samples.

This clonotype was observed at least ten times. V and J are TRBV28 and TRBJ1-1, with a weak D call TRBD1 (5 bases). CDR1 MDHEN and CDR2 SYDVKM come from the germline V gene. With 3 bases removed from V and 2 bases from J, the gap between germline ends came to 7 bases. The CDR3 has 13 amino acids. For the CDR3, the DNA is TGTGCCAGCAGTTTCCAGGGTAACACTGAAGCTTTCTTT. Its translation is CASSFQGNTEAFF.

This clonotype was counted at least ten times. The chain carries TRBV11-2 and TRBJ1-6; TRBD1 matches 7 bases. The junction had 5 bases not matched to a gene; V was cut back by 5 bases and J by 7 bases. The length of the CDR3 is 14 residues. Germline assignment: CDR1 SGHAT and CDR2 FQNNGV. The CDR3 sequence is CASSQDRLNSPLHF. The CDR3 DNA reads TGTGCCAGCAGCCAGGACAGGTTGAATTCACCCCTCCACTTT.

V gene TRBV5-1 combines with J gene TRBJ2-2, with D uncertain. From germline, CDR1 is SGHRS and CDR2 YFSETQ. Trimming pared 2 bases from V and 2 bases from J, leaving 10 bases between. The CDR3 consists of 15 residues. The CDR3 DNA reads as TGCGCCAGCAGCTTACCCGGTTTTAACACCGGGGAGCTGTTTTTT. It is translated as CASSLPGFNTGELFF.

This clonotype has more than one count but fewer than ten. This chain links TRBV20-1 with TRBJ2-3; 12 bases fit TRBD2. V gave up 4 bases and J gave up 5 bases; unmatched junction bases: 4. In germline, CDR1 is DFQATT, CDR2 SNEGSKA (reference sequence). This CDR3 comprises 14 residues. The CDR3 nucleotides read TGCAGTGCTACTAGCGGGGGGGCTCTAGATACGCAGTATTTT. Encoded protein: CSATSGGALDTQYF.

This rearrangement joins TRBV3-1 to TRBJ1-5; TRBD1 agrees at 7 bases. Losses at the gene ends were 5 bases for V and 5 bases for J; bases not matched to a gene: 3. CDR1 and CDR2 from the germline V gene are LGHDT and YNNKEL (reference sequence). The CDR3 length is 13 residues. This CDR3 reads CASSNRGDQPQHF. CDR3 nucleotide sequence: TGTGCCAGCAGCAACAGGGGTGATCAGCCCCAGCATTTT.

In its sample, this clonotype was seen many times. The chain links TRBV7-3 to TRBJ1-1; unclear D gene. The CDR3 has 15 amino acids. Germline CDR1 SGHTA, CDR2 FQGTGA. Trimming shortened V by 1 base and J by 0 bases, and 9 bases separated the two germline ends. The CDR3 DNA reads TGTGCCAGCAGCTTAAGCGCGACATTGAACACTGAAGCTTTCTTT. This sequence encodes CASSLSATLNTEAFF.

This clonotype was recorded at least ten times. V and J are TRBV28 and TRBJ2-1, with D tentatively TRBD2 (5 bases). Trimming cost V 6 bases and J 3 bases, with 9 bases left between them. CDR1 is MDHEN, CDR2 SYDVKM, per germline. The CDR3 has 13 residues. The CDR3 DNA is TGTGCCAGCAGGCTGGACTTCTACAATGAGCAGTTCTTC. Protein: CASRLDFYNEQFF. The variable domain in full, completed from reference TRBV28 and TRBJ2-1, reads DVKVTQSSRYLVKRTGEKVFLECVQDMDHENMFWYRQDPGLGLRLIYFSYDVKMKEKGDIPEGYSVSREKKERFSLILESASTNQTSMYLCASRLDFYNEQFFGPGTRLTVL.

This clonotype came up a few times. The chain carries TRBV6-1 and TRBJ2-5, with D uncertain. The CDR3 totals 13 residues. V was cut by 4 bases and J by 3 bases, with 9 bases left in between. The germline V gene encodes CDR1 MNHNS and CDR2 SASEGT. The CDR3 nucleotides are TGTGCCAGCAGTGGCACTAACAAAGAGACCCAGTACTTC. Its translation: CASSGTNKETQYF.

This clonotype was recorded many times. The rearrangement joins TRBV29-1 to TRBJ1-2, with D perhaps TRBD1 (6 bases). The CDR3 extends over 14 amino acids. CDR1 is SQVTM and CDR2 is ANQGSEA in the germline V gene. V gave up 5 bases and J gave up 2 bases, with 15 bases separating them. The CDR3 DNA reads TGCAGCGTTACCCCTTCTACAGGGAACTATGGCTACACCTTC. It codes for CSVTPSTGNYGYTF.

Ten or more counts support this clonotype. The chain recombines TRBV5-1 with TRBJ2-1, with 10 positions matching TRBD2. V trimming: 2 bases; J trimming: 9 bases; junction bases outside the gene matches: 2. CDR1 and CDR2 (germline): SGHRS, YFSETQ. The CDR3 extends over 13 amino acids. The CDR3 nucleotides read TGCGCCAGCAGCTTTGCTAGCGGGAGTGAGCAGTTCTTC. Its translation is CASSFASGSEQFF.

This clonotype was recorded at least ten times. V gene TRBV29-1 combines with J gene TRBJ2-1, with 8 bases that match TRBD2. The CDR3 contains 13 residues. J gave up 7 bases and V 4 bases, and 6 bases lay outside the gene matches. Germline values: CDR1 SQVTM, CDR2 ANQGSEA. The CDR3 is CSVVAGGGNEQFF. CDR3 DNA: TGCAGCGTTGTTGCGGGAGGAGGTAATGAGCAGTTCTTC.